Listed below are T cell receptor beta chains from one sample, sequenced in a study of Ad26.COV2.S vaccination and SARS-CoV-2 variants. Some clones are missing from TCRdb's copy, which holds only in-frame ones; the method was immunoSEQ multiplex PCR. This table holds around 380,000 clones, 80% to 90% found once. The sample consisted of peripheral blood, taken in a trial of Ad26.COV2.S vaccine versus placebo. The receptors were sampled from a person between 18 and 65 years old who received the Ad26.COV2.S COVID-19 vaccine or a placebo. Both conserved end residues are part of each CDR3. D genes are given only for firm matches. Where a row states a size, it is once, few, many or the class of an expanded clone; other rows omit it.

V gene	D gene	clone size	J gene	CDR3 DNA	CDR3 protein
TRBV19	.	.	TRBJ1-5	TGTGCCAGTAGAGAGGGGAGCAATCAGCCCCAGCATTTT	CASREGSNQPQHF
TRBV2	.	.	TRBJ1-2	TGTGCCAGCAGGGGGACAAATGGCTACACCTTC	CASRGTNGYTF
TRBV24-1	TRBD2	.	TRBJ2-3	TGTGCCACCAGTGTCCTGAGTAGCGGGGGTGATACGCAGTATTTT	CATSVLSSGGDTQYF
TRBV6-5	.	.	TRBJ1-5	TGTGCCAGCAACCGGATAGATAGCAATCAGCCCCAGCATTTT	CASNRIDSNQPQHF
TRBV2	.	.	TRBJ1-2	TGTGCCAGCAGTTTTGTGGACAGCCGCTATGGCTACACCTTC	CASSFVDSRYGYTF
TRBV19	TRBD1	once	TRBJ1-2	TGTGCCAGTACACCCGGGACAGGCTATGGCTACACCTTC	CASTPGTGYGYTF
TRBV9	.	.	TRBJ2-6	TGTGCCAGCAGCGCAAGGACGGACTACTCTGGGGCCAACGTCCTGACTTTC	CASSARTDYSGANVLTF
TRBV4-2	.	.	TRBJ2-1	TGTGCCAGCAGCCAAGTTGGCAGAAGCTCCTACAATGAGCAGTTCTTC	CASSQVGRSSYNEQFF
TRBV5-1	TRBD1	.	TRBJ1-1	TGCGCCAGCAGCTTGGGGACAGGGTCGGGCGGTGAAGCTTTCTTT	CASSLGTGSGGEAFF
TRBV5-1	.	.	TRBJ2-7	TGCGCCAGCAGCTTATGGGGTAACTACGAGCAGTACTTC	CASSLWGNYEQYF
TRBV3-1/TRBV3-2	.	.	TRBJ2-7	TGTGCCAGCAGCCCCTGGACAGCCCTCGGCGAGCAGTACTTC	CASSPWTALGEQYF
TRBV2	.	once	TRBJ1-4	TGTGCCAGCAGTGATGTTCAGGGGACTAATGAAAAACTGTTTTTT	CASSDVQGTNEKLFF
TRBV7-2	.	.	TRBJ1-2	TGTGCCAGCAGCCATGCCCGGGACATTAACTATGGCTACACCTTC	CASSHARDINYGYTF